This TCR beta chain was identified during a study of blood T cell repertoires in COVID-19. Background on the study: Whether acute or convalescent, the COVID-19 samples came from the United States, Italy and Spain. T cells, B-cell-depleted T cells, or PBMCs supplied cDNA or gDNA.

This clone occurred a few times. Germline V gene data show CDR1 as MNHNS and CDR2 as SASEGT. The V end was cut by 0 bases, the J end by 3 bases, with 23 bases between. CDR3 size: 20 residues. Under the authors' procedure: Estimates of nucleated cell counts were drawn from the amplification of reference gene primers. The protocol was immunoSEQ multiplex PCR, while the TCRdb copy is restricted to in-frame clones and leaves out a portion. V and J calls and clone size are copied from that table; D and trimming were computed from the DNA. The table lists some 110,000 clones, approximately 89% of them singletons, with approximately 4% in the top ten.

The chain joins TRBV6-1 to TRBJ1-4, with D uncertain. Sequenced material: peripheral blood. This clonotype was obtained from a man between 40 and 49 years old with acute or convalescent COVID-19. CDR3 sequence (DNA): TGTGCCAGCAGTGAAGCGAGCAGGATGAATAATTACGGGGCTAATGAAAAACTGTTTTTT. As protein: CASSEASRMNNYGANEKLFF.